One sample yielded the 14 T cell receptor beta chains listed below, sequenced in a study of blood T cell repertoires in COVID-19. TCRdb's copy holds only in-frame clones and misses some; the assay was immunoSEQ multiplex PCR. The sample has about 170,000 clones, just under 85% seen once; the top ten hold approximately 7.7%. Input material: peripheral blood. Every receptor here comes from a man in his forties who had recovered from COVID-19.

The chain combines TRBV24-1 with TRBJ2-5, with 10 bases identical to TRBD1. The CDR3 extends over 17 amino acids. CDR1 KGHDR and CDR2 SFDVKD come from the germline V gene. V dropped 4 bases and J dropped 4; count of bases not matched to a gene: 11. For the CDR3, the DNA is TGTGCCACCAGTGACAGACAATGGACAGGGGGAGGAGAGACCCAGTACTTC. It yields the protein CATSDRQWTGGGETQYF.

This chain uses TRBV4-1 with TRBJ1-5; D unclear. Per the germline V gene, CDR1 is MGHRA and CDR2 is YSYEKL. V lost 1 base, J lost 2 bases, and 3 bases lay in between. This CDR3 spans 13 amino acids. This chain's CDR3 is CASSQAGNQPQHF. CDR3 DNA: TGCGCCAGCAGCCAAGCAGGCAATCAGCCCCAGCATTTT.

J is TRBJ2-3 and V is TRBV4-2; weak D call: TRBD2 (6 bases). In germline, CDR1 is LGHNA, CDR2 YNFKEQ. V was clipped by 3 bases and J by 3 bases, with 16 bases between them. This CDR3 spans 16 amino acids. In DNA, the CDR3 is TGTGCCAGCAGCCATTCCGGGACTGCAACGACAGATACGCAGTATTTT. It codes for CASSHSGTATTDTQYF.

The chain employs TRBV7-2 and TRBJ2-5, with 8 positions matching TRBD2. J was trimmed by 2 bases and V by 2 bases; bases with no gene match: 4. This CDR3 has 15 residues. Germline-derived CDR1 and CDR2 are SGHTA and FQGNSA. The CDR3 is CASSLTGTRQETQYF. The CDR3 coding sequence is TGTGCCAGCAGCTTAACCGGGACTAGACAAGAGACCCAGTACTTC. Based on the CDR3 plus reference TRBV7-2 and TRBJ2-5, the full variable domain is GAGVSQSPSNKVTEKGKDVELRCDPISGHTALYWYRQSLGQGLEFLIYFQGNSAPDKSGLPSDRFSAERTGGSVSTLTIQRTQQEDSAVYLCASSLTGTRQETQYFGPGTRLLVL.

CDR3 nucleotides: TGTGCCAGCAGCGTTACAGGGGGCGATTTAGATACGCAGTATTTT. It yields the protein CASSVTGGDLDTQYF. The gene calls are TRBV9 and TRBJ2-3; TRBD1 agrees at 9 bases. The germline CDR1 and CDR2 sequences are SGDLS and YYNGEE. The CDR3 contains 15 residues. V trimming: 2 bases; J trimming: 5 bases; junction bases outside the gene matches: 6. Supplemented by reference TRBV9 and TRBJ2-3, the full variable domain reads DSGVTQTPKHLITATGQRVTLRCSPRSGDLSVYWYQQSLDQGLQFLIQYYNGEERAKGNILERFSAQQFPDLHSELNLSSLELGDSALYFCASSVTGGDLDTQYFGPGTRLTVL.

The CDR3 protein is CASSLGTVSYEQYF. The CDR3 bases are TGTGCCAGCAGCTTGGGTACGGTCTCCTACGAGCAGTACTTC. V gene TRBV5-6 combines with J gene TRBJ2-7; D not certain. Trimming cost V 0 bases and J 0 bases, with 7 bases left between them. CDR3 length: 14 residues. The germline V gene encodes CDR1 SGHDT and CDR2 YYEEEE.

This clone was seen only once. The chain has TRBV4-2 and TRBJ2-6, with D possibly being TRBD1 (5 bases). From germline, CDR1 is LGHNA and CDR2 YNFKEQ. Trimming took 4 bases from V and 0 from J, leaving 16 bases between them. The CDR3 spans 18 residues. The CDR3 bases are TGTGCCAGCAGCCCAATAGCAGGGCCTCCCTCTGGGGCCAACGTCCTGACTTTC. It encodes CASSPIAGPPSGANVLTF.

The CDR3 loop reads CASSQGTGGLNEQFF. For the CDR3, the DNA is TGTGCCAGCAGCCAAGGGACCGGGGGTTTAAATGAGCAGTTCTTC. The chain uses TRBV3-1 (or the pseudogene TRBV3-2) and TRBJ2-1; D possibly corresponds to TRBD2 (6 bases). The CDR3 runs to 15 residues. The V end was cut by 1 base, the J end by 7 bases, with 14 bases between. Germline CDR1 LGHDT, CDR2 YNNKEL (reference sequence).

The chain recombines TRBV18 with TRBJ1-1; D may be TRBD1 (6 bases). Germline CDR1 and CDR2: KGHSH and LQKENI. The CDR3 covers 15 residues. Trimming stripped 0 bases from V and 1 base from J, with 9 bases between. CDR3 region: CASSPPPTGNTEAFF. DNA for the CDR3: TGTGCCAGCTCACCACCCCCGACAGGGAACACTGAAGCTTTCTTT.

This clone was seen at least ten times. The chain recombines TRBV19 with TRBJ1-1; D not certain. The CDR3 extends over 12 amino acids. In germline, CDR1 is LNHDA, CDR2 SQIVND (reference sequence). Deletions cut 7 bases from V and 7 bases from J, with 13 bases between. CDR3 coding DNA: TGTGCCAGTACACCAAGCGGGATTGAAGCTTTCTTT. It translates to CASTPSGIEAFF.

V gene TRBV27 combines with J gene TRBJ2-5; tentative D call: TRBD2 (7 bases). CDR1 and CDR2 (germline): MNHEY, SMNVEV (reference sequence). CDR3 length: 22 amino acids. V lost 4 bases and J 2 bases, leaving 35 bases between the germline ends. The CDR3 DNA reads TGTGCCAGCAGTTCCCTACCCCCTGGGGGGGCGACGTTTATGGCCCATCAAGAGACCCAGTACTTC. Protein product: CASSSLPPGGATFMAHQETQYF.

This rearrangement joins TRBV6-2 or TRBV6-3 to TRBJ2-7; D is ambiguous. CDR3 length: 13 residues. V lost 4 bases and J 3 bases, leaving 10 bases between the germline ends. In germline, CDR1 is MNHEY, CDR2 SVGEGT. CDR3 region: CASSSYVVYEQYF. The CDR3 DNA reads as TGTGCCAGCAGTTCCTACGTGGTCTACGAGCAGTACTTC.

The gene calls are TRBV6-5 and TRBJ2-5; the match to TRBD1 covers 9 bases. Trimming removed 4 bases from V and 4 bases from J; junction bases left unmatched: 7. CDR3 length equals 15 residues. The germline V gene has CDR1 MNHEY and CDR2 SVGAGI. CDR3 loop: CASSSAGTGRETQYF. In DNA form, the CDR3 reads TGTGCCAGCAGTTCGGCCGGGACAGGGAGAGAGACCCAGTACTTC.

The chain carries TRBV4-1 and TRBJ2-2, with 10 bases fitting TRBD2. The length of the CDR3 is 18 residues. The junction had 10 bases not matched to a gene; V was cut back by 0 bases and J by 6 bases. Looked up from germline, CDR1 is MGHRA and CDR2 is YSYEKL. The CDR3 spells CASSQESGSGRAPGELFF. Here the CDR3 DNA reads TGCGCCAGCAGCCAAGAAAGTGGGAGCGGGAGGGCCCCCGGGGAGCTGTTTTTT.